One and the same sample provided the 27 T cell receptor beta chains below, sequenced in a study of identifying expanded T cells in peripheral blood. Using immunoSEQ multiplex PCR, the repertoire was profiled, and TCRdb retains in-frame clones only, with some absent. Altogether fewer than 130,000 clones are present, around 89% being singletons, with the ten largest covering about a sixth. The source material was blood. These receptors came from a person aged 18 to 75 in good health.

This clone was observed a handful of times. The rearrangement links TRBV5-1 to TRBJ2-1, with D perhaps TRBD1 or TRBD2 (7 bases each). Trimming cost V 3 bases and J 7 bases, with 23 bases left between them. Germline V CDR1 and CDR2: SGHRS, YFSETQ. The CDR3 runs 17 residues. The DNA of the CDR3 is TGCGCCAGCAGCTCGTCCCCGACAGGGTGGGGAGGGAATGAGCAGTTCTTC. Encoded protein: CASSSSPTGWGGNEQFF.

The J gene is TRBJ2-2, the V gene TRBV5-1; possibly TRBD1 for D (5 bases). Trimming took off 0 bases at V and 0 bases at J, with 9 bases between the two ends. Per germline, CDR1 SGHRS and CDR2 YFSETQ. This CDR3 is 16 amino acids long. The chain's CDR3 is CASSLGGASNTGELFF. For the CDR3, the DNA is TGCGCCAGCAGCTTGGGGGGCGCTTCGAACACCGGGGAGCTGTTTTTT.

J is TRBJ1-3 and V is TRBV6-4; 8 positions match TRBD1. V was clipped by 7 bases and J by 3 bases; unmatched bases: 8. In germline, CDR1 is MRHNA, CDR2 SNTAGT. The CDR3 is made up of 15 amino acids. CDR3 DNA sequence: TGTGCCAGCAAACCGGACAGGGTGGATGGAAACACCATATATTTT. It translates to CASKPDRVDGNTIYF.

The DNA for the CDR3 is TGTGCCAGCTCCCTAAGACCGCCGTCCTACAATGAGCAGTTCTTC. Translation gives CASSLRPPSYNEQFF. This chain connects TRBV18 to TRBJ2-1; the D is unclear. Trimming removed 6 bases from V and 1 base from J, with 13 bases in between. Germline CDR1 reads KGHSH; CDR2 reads LQKENI. This CDR3 is 15 amino acids long. Complete variable domain (other parts from reference TRBV18 and TRBJ2-1): NAGVMQNPRHLVRRRGQEARLRCSPMKGHSHVYWYRQLPEEGLKFMVYLQKENIIDESGMPKERFSAEFPKEGPSILRIQQVVRGDSAAYFCASSLRPPSYNEQFFGPGTRLTVL.

The chain uses TRBV29-1 and TRBJ1-1; no firm D call. Germline V gene data show CDR1 as SQVTM and CDR2 as ANQGSEA. The ends were cut back, 7 bases at V and 10 bases at J, with 7 bases in the middle. CDR3 length equals 8 residues. The DNA for the CDR3 is TGCAGCGGTGGTCGAGCTTTCTTT. Translation gives CSGGRAFF.

The V and J genes are TRBV7-2 and TRBJ2-7, with D hard to call. CDR3 length: 13 residues. The V gene's germline CDR1 is SGHTA and CDR2 FQGNSA. Trimming stripped 1 base from V and 10 bases from J, with 14 bases between. CDR3 loop: CASSLEMPSSQYF. The CDR3 region has the DNA TGTGCCAGCAGCTTAGAAATGCCGAGCAGCCAGTACTTC.

V and J are TRBV15 and TRBJ1-6, with D hard to call. V was clipped by 0 bases and J by 6 bases, with 9 bases between them. Per the germline V gene, CDR1 is LNHNV and CDR2 is YYDKDF (reference sequence). CDR3 size: 15 residues. CDR3 sequence: CATSRDPDFNSPLHF. DNA for the CDR3: TGTGCCACCAGCAGAGATCCGGACTTTAATTCACCCCTCCACTTT. The variable domain in full, with the rest retrieved from reference TRBV15 and TRBJ1-6, is DAMVIQNPRYQVTQFGKPVTLSCSQTLNHNVMYWYQQKSSQAPKLLFHYYDKDFNNEADTPDNFQSRRPNTSFCFLDIRSPGLGDTAMYLCATSRDPDFNSPLHFGNGTRLTVT.

This clone was recorded a few times. The chain links TRBV13 to TRBJ2-5; D ambiguous. The CDR3 is 12 amino acids. Germline assignment: CDR1 PRHDT and CDR2 FYEKMQ (reference sequence). V lost 0 bases and J lost 6, with 5 bases in between. This CDR3 is CASSLGRKTQYF. The CDR3 DNA is TGTGCCAGCAGCTTAGGGAGGAAGACCCAGTACTTC.

CDR3 nucleotides: TGCAGCGTTGAGGTTGGGGCGCCTGTCGAGCAGTACTTC. The encoded protein is CSVEVGAPVEQYF. This chain links TRBV29-1 with TRBJ2-7; a weak D match, TRBD1 (5 bases). Germline V CDR1 and CDR2: SQVTM, ANQGSEA. V lost 3 bases to trimming and J lost 6 bases, with 15 bases between them. The CDR3 runs 13 residues.

The chain links TRBV29-1 to TRBJ1-5, with 8 positions matching TRBD1. CDR1 and CDR2 (germline): SQVTM, ANQGSEA. The CDR3 runs 16 residues. With V trimmed by 5 bases and J by 0 bases, 9 bases remained unmatched. The DNA of the CDR3 is TGCAGCGTTTCTTCGGGACAGGATTATAGCAATCAGCCCCAGCATTTT. Protein: CSVSSGQDYSNQPQHF. The full variable domain, in which reference TRBV29-1 and TRBJ1-5 provide the parts outside the CDR3, is SAVISQKPSRDICQRGTSLTIQCQVDSQVTMMFWYRQQPGQSLTLIATANQGSEATYESGFVIDKFPISRPNLTFSTLTVSNMSPEDSSIYLCSVSSGQDYSNQPQHFGDGTRLSIL.

The chain recombines TRBV7-8 with TRBJ1-1, with D unclear. Germline V lookup: CDR1 SGHVS, CDR2 FQNEAQ. This CDR3 is built from 14 residues. Trimming removed 1 base at V and 3 bases at J, with 9 bases between. CDR3 sequence reads: CASSLESSYTEAFF. CDR3 nucleotide sequence: TGTGCCAGCAGCTTAGAATCCAGTTACACTGAAGCTTTCTTT.

The chain couples TRBV29-1 to TRBJ1-1, with TRBD1 as a possible D gene (5 bases). Germline CDR1 reads SQVTM; CDR2 reads ANQGSEA. The CDR3 has 15 amino acids. Between the trimmed V and J ends, which lost 1 base and 0 bases, there was a span of 12 bases. CDR3 amino acids: CSVEGVRGLNTEAFF. CDR3 nucleotides: TGCAGCGTTGAAGGTGTAAGGGGCCTGAACACTGAAGCTTTCTTT. Looking up the rest from reference TRBV29-1 and TRBJ1-1 gives the full variable domain: SAVISQKPSRDICQRGTSLTIQCQVDSQVTMMFWYRQQPGQSLTLIATANQGSEATYESGFVIDKFPISRPNLTFSTLTVSNMSPEDSSIYLCSVEGVRGLNTEAFFGQGTRLTVV.

The V and J genes are TRBV27 and TRBJ2-6, with a possible D match to TRBD1 (6 bases). Germline lookup yields CDR1 MNHEY and CDR2 SMNVEV (reference sequence). Trimming took 6 bases from V and 3 from J, leaving 18 bases between them. This CDR3 has 17 amino acids. CDR3 sequence: CASRHWSGAGGANVLTF. The CDR3 nucleotides are TGTGCCAGCAGACATTGGTCAGGGGCAGGTGGGGCCAACGTCCTGACTTTC.

The CDR3 region has the DNA TGTGCCAGCAGCTTAGTAGGGGGGGGTAACAGTTACGAGCAGTACTTC. Its translation: CASSLVGGGNSYEQYF. The chain uses TRBV7-8 and TRBJ2-7, with D possibly TRBD2 on 7 matching bases. V lost 1 base and J lost 4, with 17 bases in between. From germline, CDR1 is SGHVS and CDR2 FQNEAQ. The CDR3 consists of 16 residues.

The CDR3 here is CASSPSDRGSYNEQFF. The CDR3 bases are TGTGCCAGCTCACCGTCGGACAGGGGGAGTTACAATGAGCAGTTCTTC. V and J are TRBV18 and TRBJ2-1; TRBD1 matches at 10 bases. J was trimmed by 4 bases and V by 3 bases; bases with no gene match: 6. The CDR3 contains 16 residues. Germline V gene data show CDR1 as KGHSH and CDR2 as LQKENI.

This chain connects TRBV10-3 to TRBJ1-2; possible D gene TRBD1, 5 bases. The CDR3 spans 15 residues. Per germline, CDR1 ENHRY and CDR2 SYGVKD. The V end was cut by 5 bases, the J end by 0 bases, with 13 bases between. Here the CDR3 DNA reads TGTGCCATCAGTCTGGGACTCCCTGCTAACTATGGCTACACCTTC. It specifies CAISLGLPANYGYTF.

V is TRBV7-2 and J is TRBJ1-6, with D maybe TRBD1 (5 bases). Germline V gene sequence: CDR1 SGHTA, CDR2 FQGNSA. Between the trimmed V and J ends, which lost 4 bases and 7 bases, there was a span of 8 bases. The CDR3 sequence is 13 residues long. The CDR3 bases are TGTGCCAGCAGCTCGTCAGGGAATTCACCCCTCCACTTT. This codes for CASSSSGNSPLHF.

The chain carries TRBV5-6 and TRBJ2-7; no definite D call. Germline V gene data show CDR1 as SGHDT and CDR2 as YYEEEE. This CDR3 is 16 amino acids long. Trimming took off 0 bases at V and 0 bases at J, with 13 bases between the two ends. CDR3 nucleotides: TGTGCCAGCAGCTTGGGTCAGGCTAGGGACTCCTACGAGCAGTACTTC. It yields the protein CASSLGQARDSYEQYF.

The chain combines TRBV9 with TRBJ2-5; 11 bases are shared with TRBD2. Germline assignment: CDR1 SGDLS and CDR2 YYNGEE. The CDR3 length is 17 residues. Losses at the gene ends were 2 bases for V and 0 bases for J; bases not matched to a gene: 6. CDR3 protein: CASSVGGTSGYQETQYF. Written as DNA, the CDR3 is TGTGCCAGCAGCGTGGGTGGGACTAGCGGATACCAAGAGACCCAGTACTTC.

This chain uses TRBV11-2 with TRBJ2-7; TRBD1 might be the D (6 bases). V was clipped by 3 bases and J by 4 bases, with 13 bases between them. There are 14 residues in the CDR3. Germline-derived CDR1 and CDR2 are SGHAT and FQNNGV. This CDR3 reads CASSFTNRAYEQYF. The DNA of the CDR3 is TGTGCCAGCAGCTTTACGAACAGGGCGTACGAGCAGTACTTC. The whole variable domain, remainder taken from reference TRBV11-2 and TRBJ2-7, is EAGVAQSPRYKIIEKRQSVAFWCNPISGHATLYWYQQILGQGPKLLIQFQNNGVVDDSQLPKDRFSAERLKGVDSTLKIQPAKLEDSAVYLCASSFTNRAYEQYFGPGTRLTVT.

This chain connects TRBV7-2 to TRBJ1-2, with 7 nucleotides matching TRBD1. The ends lost 5 bases at V and 4 bases at J; junction bases unmatched: 7. This CDR3 has 14 amino acids. The V gene's germline CDR1 is SGHTA and CDR2 FQGNSA. In nucleotides, the CDR3 is TGTGCCAGCAGCCAGGGGGACGGCTCCTATGGCTACACCTTC. It encodes CASSQGDGSYGYTF.

The chain uses TRBV5-1 and TRBJ1-5; the D gene is possibly TRBD1 (6 bases). The germline V and J ends were trimmed by 2 bases and 3 bases, with 12 bases remaining between them. The CDR3 spans 15 residues. Germline V gene sequence: CDR1 SGHRS, CDR2 YFSETQ. CDR3 amino acids: CASSLSGGLNQPQHF. In DNA, the CDR3 is TGCGCCAGCAGCTTATCGGGGGGCCTCAATCAGCCCCAGCATTTT.

This chain joins TRBV5-8 and TRBJ1-5; no firm D call. The germline CDR1 and CDR2 sequences are SGHTS and YDEGEE. The CDR3 is 14 residues long. Trimming took off 2 bases at V and 6 bases at J, with 12 bases between the two ends. In DNA, the CDR3 is TGTGCCAGCAGCTTAGGAGGACTCGGTCAGCCCCAGCATTTT. This gives the protein CASSLGGLGQPQHF.

This chain uses TRBV2 with TRBJ2-3, with D maybe TRBD2 (5 bases). This CDR3 comprises 14 residues. V lost 10 bases to trimming and J lost 7 bases, with 21 bases between them. Per the germline V gene, CDR1 is SNHLY and CDR2 is FYNNEI. The CDR3 here is CATGPGRDTYTQYF. CDR3 bases: TGTGCCACTGGCCCGGGGAGAGACACTTATACGCAGTATTTT.

The chain has TRBV12-2 and TRBJ2-5; TRBD1, the table's D call, was not compared with the DNA. TRBV12-2 is noted as a pseudogene. This CDR3 has 11 amino acids. The CDR3: CAKNTMETQYF. Written as DNA, the CDR3 is TGTGCAAAAAACACGATGGAGACCCAGTACTTC.

This sequence joins TRBV15 and TRBJ1-3; tentatively, D is TRBD1 (5 bases). Per the germline V gene, CDR1 is LNHNV and CDR2 is YYDKDF (reference sequence). The ends were cut back, 1 base at V and 4 bases at J, with 17 bases in the middle. The CDR3 has 17 residues. In DNA, the CDR3 is TGTGCCACCAGCAGAGTTGGGGGGAGTCCATTCGGAAACACCATATATTTT. Its protein is CATSRVGGSPFGNTIYF. The complete variable domain, with remaining parts taken from reference TRBV15 and TRBJ1-3, reads DAMVIQNPRYQVTQFGKPVTLSCSQTLNHNVMYWYQQKSSQAPKLLFHYYDKDFNNEADTPDNFQSRRPNTSFCFLDIRSPGLGDTAMYLCATSRVGGSPFGNTIYFGEGSWLTVV.

The chain is built from TRBV6-5 and TRBJ2-1; 8 bases match TRBD2. The CDR3 contains 15 residues. The germline V gene encodes CDR1 MNHEY and CDR2 SVGAGI. V trimming: 6 bases; J trimming: 2 bases; junction bases outside the gene matches: 6. CDR3 coding DNA: TGTGCCAGCAGCCTGCCCGGGGGGGCCTACAATGAGCAGTTCTTC. It is translated as CASSLPGGAYNEQFF.